The 12 T cell receptor beta chains below all came from one sample that was sequenced in a study of Tregs in tolerant kidney transplant recipients. Only in-frame clones appear in the TCRdb table, and some are missing; sequencing was by immunoSEQ multiplex PCR. The specimen's table records 45,000 to 55,000 clones. The material sequenced was CD4+ T cells from blood, taken before the transplant. The receptors were sampled from a human donor who received a combined kidney and bone marrow transplant.

With regard to this clone: The read finishes 3 residues shy of the CDR3 end, and the germline J gene is used to complete it. The chain uses TRBV20-1 and TRBJ2-7; D is undetermined. This CDR3 contains 14 residues. Trimming pared 0 bases from V and 3 bases from J, leaving 12 bases between. The germline V gene encodes CDR1 DFQATT and CDR2 SNEGSKA (reference sequence). The CDR3 loop reads CSARDATNHYEQYF. The sequenced CDR3 bases are TGCAGTGCTAGAGATGCTACTAACCACTACGAG.

The CDR3 bases that were read are TGCAGTGCTAGACAGGGACTGATGATGAACACTGAA. Protein sequence: CSARQGLMMNTE. The entire CDR3 protein reads CSARQGLMMNTEAFF. V gene TRBV20-1 combines with J gene TRBJ1-1, with D perhaps TRBD1 (5 bases). The CDR3 is cut off 3 residues early in the read; its end comes from the germline J gene. From germline, CDR1 is DFQATT and CDR2 SNEGSKA (reference sequence). V was shortened by 2 bases and J by 0 bases, with 13 bases between the two germline ends. The CDR3 has 15 residues.

Remarks on this clone: The read is 3 residues too short to cover the CDR3 end, so that end is filled in from the germline J gene. This rearrangement joins TRBV5-1 to TRBJ2-1; 12 bases match TRBD2. V was clipped by 2 bases and J by 2 bases; unmatched bases: 8. This CDR3 region has 18 residues. Germline V CDR1 and CDR2: SGHRS, YFSETQ. CDR3 DNA (partial): TGCGCCAGCAGCTTCCCTCGACTAGCGGGAGCTACCTACAATGAG. Translated, it gives CASSFPRLAGATYNE. The CDR3 in full is CASSFPRLAGATYNEQFF. Full variable domain (remainder filled in from reference TRBV5-1 and TRBJ2-1): KAGVTQTPRYLIKTRGQQVTLSCSPISGHRSVSWYQQTPGQGLQFLFEYFSETQRNKGNFPGRFSGRQFSNSRSEMNVSTLELGDSALYLCASSFPRLAGATYNEQFFGPGTRLTVL.

Partial CDR3 DNA: TGTGCCAGCAGTCGACGACAGGGTCTG. Translating it yields CASSRRQGL. Given in full, the CDR3 is CASSRRQGLIYF. The chain couples TRBV7-3 to TRBJ1-3, with 7 positions matching TRBD1. The read terminates 3 residues ahead of where the CDR3 ends, so the germline J gene completes it. CDR1 is SGHTA, CDR2 FQGTGA, per germline. This CDR3 contains 12 residues.

Remarks on this clone: A junction boundary mismatches the germline segment, possibly from a read error. The read falls 3 residues short of the CDR3 end, and the missing part is taken from the germline J gene. The chain recombines TRBV7-7 with TRBJ2-5; TRBD1 agrees at 9 bases. Per germline, CDR1 SSHAT and CDR2 FNYEAQ (reference sequence). The CDR3 is 13 residues long. This chain's CDR3 is CASSKDRGTTQYF. CDR3 DNA, as far as it was read: TGTGCTAGCAGCAAGGACAGGGGTACGACC.

In the case of this clone: The CDR3 end is not reached by the read, which stops 3 residues before it; the germline J gene fills it in. The V call is TRBV5-1, the J call TRBJ2-6; 11 nucleotides agree with TRBD1. The V gene end was trimmed by 4 bases and the J gene end by 1 base; junction bases not matched to a gene: 7. Germline loops: CDR1 SGHRS, CDR2 YFSETQ. The length of the CDR3 is 18 residues. The CDR3 here is CASSSPGQGVSGANVLTF. The covered CDR3 bases are TGCGCCAGCAGCAGCCCGGGACAGGGGGTTTCTGGGGCCAACGTC.

A word on this clone: The DNA ends 3 residues before the CDR3 does, and the rest of the CDR3 is filled in from the germline J gene. The chain links TRBV2 to TRBJ2-5; 7 nucleotides align to TRBD2. V shed 5 bases and J 5 bases; nucleotides not matched to a gene: 8. The V gene's germline CDR1 is SNHLY and CDR2 FYNNEI. CDR3 size: 14 residues. The part of the CDR3 DNA that was read is TGTGCCAGCAGTACAAGAGGGGAGGGGGAGACC. Its translation is CASSTRGEGET. Given in full, the CDR3 is CASSTRGEGETQYF.

Worth noting for this clone: The sequenced fragment ends 3 residues before the CDR3 boundary, so the rest is inferred from the germline J gene. This chain uses TRBV18 with TRBJ2-3, with D possibly TRBD2 on 6 matching bases. The CDR3 is 15 amino acids. Trimming stripped 2 bases from V and 2 bases from J, with 11 bases between. Per the germline V gene, CDR1 is KGHSH and CDR2 is LQKENI. CDR3 DNA, as far as it was read: TGTGCCAGCTCACCAAGGACTACCAACACAGATACG. This gives the protein CASSPRTTNTDT. The full CDR3 sequence reads CASSPRTTNTDTQYF.

The chain's CDR3 is CASSRQEETQYF. CDR3 bases read: TGTGCCAGCAGTCGACAGGAGGAGACC. The chain carries TRBV2 and TRBJ2-5, with D possibly being TRBD1 (6 bases). The read ends 3 residues early relative to the CDR3; the germline J gene fills the gap. The CDR3 is 12 residues long. Trimming took off 5 bases at V and 5 bases at J, with 9 bases between the two ends. Looked up from germline, CDR1 is SNHLY and CDR2 is FYNNEI.

A note on this clone: Read data end 3 residues before the CDR3 end; the end is taken from the germline J gene. Other DNA sequences in the same sample also yield this CDR3. The genes are TRBV19 and TRBJ2-5; 10 bases are shared with TRBD1. The CDR3 runs to 13 residues. CDR1 is LNHDA, CDR2 SQIVND, per germline (reference sequence). With 10 bases clipped from V and 5 bases from J, the junction kept 7 bases outside the gene matches. CDR3: CATRQGARETQYF. Partial CDR3 DNA: TGTGCCACTCGACAGGGGGCCAGGGAGACC.

On this clone itself: The observed sequence ends 3 residues before the CDR3 terminus, with the missing tail filled in from the germline J gene. J is TRBJ2-3 and V is TRBV7-2; TRBD2 aligns across 8 bases. Germline CDR1 SGHTA, CDR2 FQGNSA. V trimming: 0 bases; J trimming: 0 bases; junction bases outside the gene matches: 5. The CDR3 runs 17 residues. The CDR3 protein is CASSLAVGLASTDTQYF. Incomplete CDR3 DNA: TGTGCCAGCAGCTTAGCGGTAGGACTAGCTAGCACAGATACG.

As concerns this clone: The CDR3 is cut off 3 residues early in the read; its end comes from the germline J gene. The chain employs TRBV19 and TRBJ1-5; 7 bases align to TRBD1. J lost 3 bases, V lost 5 bases, and 4 bases had no gene match. This CDR3 comprises 14 residues. The V gene's germline CDR1 is LNHDA and CDR2 SQIVND (reference sequence). The CDR3 DNA, read in part, is TGTGCCAGTAGTGACAGGGTAGACAATCAGCCC. This encodes CASSDRVDNQP. The full CDR3 protein is CASSDRVDNQPQHF. Filled out from reference TRBV19 and TRBJ1-5, the complete variable domain reads DGGITQSPKYLFRKEGQNVTLSCEQNLNHDAMYWYRQDPGQGLRLIYYSQIVNDFQKGDIAEGYSVSREKKESFPLTVTSAQKNPTAFYLCASSDRVDNQPQHFGDGTRLSIL.